The rows below give T cell receptor beta chains drawn from one sample of a study of blood T cell repertoires in COVID-19. TCRdb's copy holds only in-frame clones and misses some; the assay was immunoSEQ multiplex PCR. The repertoire consists of about 300,000 clones, with approximately 89% occurring once and the leading ten covering less than 3.5%. The sample taken for sequencing was PBMCs or T cells enriched from blood (not recorded which). These receptors were collected from a woman aged 45 to 65 who had been exposed to COVID-19. Each CDR3 is given with its conserved first and last residue. Each record gives: CDR3 protein, CDR3 DNA, clone size, CDR3 length, V gene, J gene, D gene. A D gene is named only where the DNA matches it firmly. Clone size is stated in some rows and not others, as once, few, many or a class when expanded.

CDR3 protein: CASSEGSGGQDTQYF
CDR3 DNA: TGTGCCAGCAGTGAAGGCAGCGGGGGGCAAGATACGCAGTATTTT
clone size: few
CDR3 length: 15
V gene: TRBV6-1
J gene: TRBJ2-3
D gene: TRBD2

CDR3 protein: CASSRDNQPQHF
CDR3 DNA: TGTGCCAGCAGCCGAGATAATCAGCCCCAGCATTTT
clone size: -
CDR3 length: 12
V gene: TRBV6-1
J gene: TRBJ1-5
D gene: -

CDR3 protein: CAWNRGRRGEQETQYF
CDR3 DNA: TGTGCCTGGAACAGGGGGCGACGGGGGGAACAAGAGACCCAGTACTTC
clone size: -
CDR3 length: 16
V gene: TRBV30
J gene: TRBJ2-5
D gene: TRBD1

CDR3 protein: CASSSMTSGGLQETQYF
CDR3 DNA: TGTGCCAGCAGCTCGATGACTAGCGGGGGGCTGCAAGAGACCCAGTACTTC
clone size: -
CDR3 length: 17
V gene: TRBV5-4
J gene: TRBJ2-5
D gene: TRBD2

CDR3 protein: CASNPGTDGNEQFF
CDR3 DNA: TGCGCCAGCAATCCCGGGACTGACGGGAATGAGCAGTTCTTC
clone size: -
CDR3 length: 14
V gene: TRBV5-1
J gene: TRBJ2-1
D gene: -

CDR3 protein: CAISEYEEGRGYQPQHF
CDR3 DNA: TGTGCCATCAGTGAGTACGAGGAGGGCCGGGGATATCAGCCCCAGCATTTT
clone size: -
CDR3 length: 17
V gene: TRBV10-3
J gene: TRBJ1-5
D gene: -

CDR3 protein: CATSRVGQTYEQYF
CDR3 DNA: TGTGCCACCAGCAGAGTGGGACAGACCTACGAGCAGTACTTC
clone size: -
CDR3 length: 14
V gene: TRBV15
J gene: TRBJ2-7
D gene: TRBD1

CDR3 protein: CASSGGQGFTYEQYF
CDR3 DNA: TGCGCCAGCAGCGGGGGACAGGGTTTCACCTACGAGCAGTACTTC
clone size: few
CDR3 length: 15
V gene: TRBV5-1
J gene: TRBJ2-7
D gene: TRBD1

CDR3 protein: CSAERSDEQYF
CDR3 DNA: TGCAGTGCCGAACGAAGCGACGAGCAGTACTTC
clone size: -
CDR3 length: 11
V gene: TRBV20-1
J gene: TRBJ2-7
D gene: -

CDR3 protein: CASSQVLIGGHTEAFF
CDR3 DNA: TGCGCCAGCAGCCAAGTACTTATAGGGGGCCACACTGAAGCTTTCTTT
clone size: once
CDR3 length: 16
V gene: TRBV4-1
J gene: TRBJ1-1
D gene: TRBD1

CDR3 protein: CASRREYNEQFF
CDR3 DNA: TGTGCCAGCAGACGGGAGTACAATGAGCAGTTCTTC
clone size: -
CDR3 length: 12
V gene: TRBV6-5
J gene: TRBJ2-1
D gene: -

CDR3 protein: CASRGQGVSGELFF
CDR3 DNA: TGTGCCAGCAGGGGACAGGGTGTGAGCGGGGAGCTGTTTTTT
clone size: -
CDR3 length: 14
V gene: TRBV27
J gene: TRBJ2-2
D gene: TRBD1

CDR3 protein: CASSYPGGGGKTQYF
CDR3 DNA: TGTGCCAGCAGCTACCCAGGTGGGGGGGGAAAGACCCAGTACTTC
clone size: -
CDR3 length: 15
V gene: TRBV5-5
J gene: TRBJ2-5
D gene: TRBD2

CDR3 protein: CASSLVGAMNSPLHF
CDR3 DNA: TGTGCCAGCAGCTTGGTCGGTGCCATGAATTCACCCCTCCACTTT
clone size: -
CDR3 length: 15
V gene: TRBV5-6
J gene: TRBJ1-6
D gene: -

CDR3 protein: CASSASPGNTEAFF
CDR3 DNA: TGTGCCAGCAGCGCTTCCCCAGGGAACACTGAAGCTTTCTTT
clone size: -
CDR3 length: 14
V gene: TRBV11-2
J gene: TRBJ1-1
D gene: -

CDR3 protein: CASSLQGNEQFF
CDR3 DNA: TGTGCCAGCAGCCTACAGGGGAATGAGCAGTTCTTC
clone size: -
CDR3 length: 12
V gene: TRBV7-6
J gene: TRBJ2-1
D gene: TRBD1

CDR3 protein: CASRLWTGGSSTDTQYF
CDR3 DNA: TGTGCCAGCAGACTCTGGACAGGGGGCTCTAGCACAGATACGCAGTATTTT
clone size: -
CDR3 length: 17
V gene: TRBV7-9
J gene: TRBJ2-3
D gene: TRBD1

CDR3 protein: CASSRQGTVTDTQYF
CDR3 DNA: TGTGCCAGCAGTAGACAGGGGACCGTAACAGATACGCAGTATTTT
clone size: -
CDR3 length: 15
V gene: TRBV2
J gene: TRBJ2-3
D gene: TRBD1

CDR3 protein: CASSPPDRGRLIGTNQPQHF
CDR3 DNA: TGTGCCAGCAGCCCTCCGGACAGGGGGCGTCTCATTGGCACCAATCAGCCCCAGCATTTT
clone size: -
CDR3 length: 20
V gene: TRBV7-8
J gene: TRBJ1-5
D gene: TRBD1

CDR3 protein: CASSLSGGGNQPQHF
CDR3 DNA: TGTGCCAGCAGCCTTTCAGGGGGCGGCAATCAGCCCCAGCATTTT
clone size: -
CDR3 length: 15
V gene: TRBV7-8
J gene: TRBJ1-5
D gene: TRBD1

CDR3 protein: CAGQSGGGGDTQYF
CDR3 DNA: TGTGCCGGCCAGAGCGGGGGGGGCGGAGATACGCAGTATTTT
clone size: -
CDR3 length: 14
V gene: TRBV5-4
J gene: TRBJ2-3
D gene: TRBD2

CDR3 protein: CARWRLGTEAFF
CDR3 DNA: TGTGCCAGGTGGAGGCTGGGTACTGAAGCTTTCTTT
clone size: few
CDR3 length: 12
V gene: TRBV5-8
J gene: TRBJ1-1
D gene: -

CDR3 protein: CASSFRQEADTQYF
CDR3 DNA: TGTGCCAGCAGCTTCAGGCAGGAAGCAGATACGCAGTATTTT
clone size: -
CDR3 length: 14
V gene: TRBV11-2
J gene: TRBJ2-3
D gene: -

CDR3 protein: CASSLDSSSYNEQFF
CDR3 DNA: TGCGCCAGCAGCTTGGACTCAAGCTCCTACAATGAGCAGTTCTTC
clone size: once
CDR3 length: 15
V gene: TRBV5-1
J gene: TRBJ2-1
D gene: -

CDR3 protein: CASRERGLIYEQYF
CDR3 DNA: TGTGCCAGCAGGGAGCGGGGCTTAATTTACGAGCAGTACTTC
clone size: -
CDR3 length: 14
V gene: TRBV28
J gene: TRBJ2-7
D gene: TRBD2

CDR3 protein: CASKGTGGKFNEQYF
CDR3 DNA: TGTGCCAGCAAGGGGACAGGGGGAAAGTTCAACGAGCAGTACTTC
clone size: -
CDR3 length: 15
V gene: TRBV2
J gene: TRBJ2-7
D gene: TRBD1

CDR3 protein: CASSIPTGANYGYTF
CDR3 DNA: TGTGCCAGCAGCATCCCTACAGGAGCTAACTATGGCTACACCTTC
clone size: -
CDR3 length: 15
V gene: TRBV28
J gene: TRBJ1-2
D gene: -

CDR3 protein: CASSPSTGGFNYGYTF
CDR3 DNA: TGTGCCAGCAGCCCGTCGACAGGGGGCTTCAACTATGGCTACACCTTC
clone size: -
CDR3 length: 16
V gene: TRBV9
J gene: TRBJ1-2
D gene: TRBD1

CDR3 protein: CASSLTRAVNTEAFF
CDR3 DNA: TGTGCCAGCAGCTTAACGCGGGCCGTGAACACTGAAGCTTTCTTT
clone size: -
CDR3 length: 15
V gene: TRBV7-9
J gene: TRBJ1-1
D gene: -

CDR3 protein: CASSRPGTGGTGELFF
CDR3 DNA: TGTGCCAGCAGCCGCCCAGGGACAGGGGGGACCGGGGAGCTGTTTTTT
clone size: -
CDR3 length: 16
V gene: TRBV7-9
J gene: TRBJ2-2
D gene: TRBD1

CDR3 protein: CASTHPGQSNEKLFF
CDR3 DNA: TGTGCCAGCACCCACCCCGGACAGAGTAATGAAAAACTGTTTTTT
clone size: few
CDR3 length: 15
V gene: TRBV6-5
J gene: TRBJ1-4
D gene: -

CDR3 protein: CASAGATGELFF
CDR3 DNA: TGTGCCAGCGCGGGGGCCACCGGGGAGCTGTTTTTT
clone size: -
CDR3 length: 12
V gene: TRBV7-9
J gene: TRBJ2-2
D gene: -

CDR3 protein: CASSFAQHREETQYF
CDR3 DNA: TGTGCCAGCAGCTTCGCCCAACATCGGGAAGAGACCCAGTACTTC
clone size: -
CDR3 length: 15
V gene: TRBV5-4
J gene: TRBJ2-5
D gene: -

CDR3 protein: CASSSGQGSYEQYF
CDR3 DNA: TGTGCCAGCAGCTCGGGACAGGGCTCCTACGAGCAGTACTTC
clone size: -
CDR3 length: 14
V gene: TRBV5-4
J gene: TRBJ2-7
D gene: TRBD1

CDR3 protein: CASRHRGTVEVNSPLHF
CDR3 DNA: TGTGCCAGTCGGCATCGCGGGACAGTTGAAGTTAATTCACCCCTCCACTTT
clone size: -
CDR3 length: 17
V gene: TRBV19
J gene: TRBJ1-6
D gene: TRBD1

CDR3 protein: CASSGAGGQSEKLFF
CDR3 DNA: TGTGCCAGCAGTGGGGCGGGGGGGCAGAGTGAAAAACTGTTTTTT
clone size: -
CDR3 length: 15
V gene: TRBV28
J gene: TRBJ1-4
D gene: -

CDR3 protein: CASSETPNTGELFF
CDR3 DNA: TGTGCCAGCAGTGAAACTCCGAACACCGGGGAGCTGTTTTTT
clone size: -
CDR3 length: 14
V gene: TRBV2
J gene: TRBJ2-2
D gene: -

CDR3 protein: CASSSGGNGYTF
CDR3 DNA: TGTGCCAGCAGTTCAGGAGGGAATGGCTACACCTTC
clone size: -
CDR3 length: 12
V gene: TRBV7-9
J gene: TRBJ1-2
D gene: -

CDR3 protein: CASSHESTSGVTGELFF
CDR3 DNA: TGCGCCAGCAGCCACGAATCGACTAGCGGGGTTACCGGGGAGCTGTTTTTT
clone size: -
CDR3 length: 17
V gene: TRBV5-1
J gene: TRBJ2-2
D gene: TRBD2

CDR3 protein: CASSPYNPDRDWSDTQYF
CDR3 DNA: TGTGCCAGCAGTCCTTATAACCCGGACAGGGACTGGTCAGATACGCAGTATTTT
clone size: -
CDR3 length: 18
V gene: TRBV27
J gene: TRBJ2-3
D gene: TRBD1